This T cell receptor (beta chain) was captured by sequencing in a study of T-cell memory formation after mild COVID-19. The overall study: The TCR clusters were mostly specific to one donor.

This clonotype was observed a handful of times. The antigen remains unidentified. Libraries for TCRalpha and TCRbeta carried sample barcodes and unique molecular identifiers via 5'RACE. MiXCR was run by TCRdb on the 5' RACE reads, yielding one entry per CDR3 protein. The data contain hundreds of thousands of distinct CDR3 sequences, 15% of them singletons. With V trimmed by 5 bases and J by 2 bases, 6 bases remained unmatched. Per germline, CDR1 SGHTA and CDR2 FQGNSA. The CDR3 runs 15 residues. Study conclusions and caveats: Pre-infection memory contained some responding clones, which suggested that cross-reactive memory had joined. CD4+ bias marked clones expanding day 15 to 37, unlike balanced contracting clones.

This clonotype was obtained from an adult woman who had mild COVID-19 (a few samples of this study predate the infection). Cell type and time point are not known. The rearrangement links TRBV7-2 to TRBJ1-2, with TRBD1 identical over 9 bases. The sample taken for sequencing was PBMCs or a T cell subset sorted from them (not recorded which). The CDR3 region has the DNA TGTGCCAGCAGCCCCCACAGGGGGCAGAACTATGGCTACACCTTC. The encoded protein is CASSPHRGQNYGYTF. The whole variable domain, filled in from reference TRBV7-2 and TRBJ1-2, reads GAGVSQSPSNKVTEKGKDVELRCDPISGHTALYWYRQSLGQGLEFLIYFQGNSAPDKSGLPSDRFSAERTGGSVSTLTIQRTQQEDSAVYLCASSPHRGQNYGYTFGSGTRLTVV.